The source of this T cell receptor (beta chain) is a study of blood T cell repertoires in COVID-19 (dated by TCRdb to about 2020). Context from the whole study: Samples covering the acute and convalescent phases of COVID-19 were provided by collaborators in the United States, Italy and Spain. The prospective study material was composed of cDNA or gDNA derived from T cells, B-cell-depleted T cells, or PBMCs. Deeply sampled blood TCRbeta repertoires from subjects exposed to, actively infected with, or recovered from COVID-19 were included in the dataset. The repertoires were released in a freely available public database meant as a resource for research on the immune response to SARS-CoV-2. Samples came from the ongoing ImmuneRACE study (first 160 participants) plus 1,254 subjects from 6 global collaborators. Sample metadata almost always included a de-identified subject ID, COVID-19 status, age in years and sex. Where HLA class I and class II types were available, the types were taken from metadata supplied by the sample provider, not from assay-based typing.

The CDR3 numbers 13 residues from cysteine through phenylalanine. The read is trimmed to its CDR3 DNA, 39 bases read in frame from base 1. V ends up 6 bases short and J 10 bases short, with an unmatched junction base count of 3. TCRbeta CDR3 regions were amplified from genomic DNA by means of the immunoSEQ Assay, a bias-controlled multiplex PCR. As for the authors' bioinformatics: Within the assay, amplification of reference gene primers was used to estimate how many nucleated cells each sample contained. Sequence reads were collapsed and filtered to measure the absolute abundance of every unique TCRbeta CDR3 rearrangement. For each sample, productive Simpson clonality was calculated as the square root of Simpson's diversity index across productive rearrangements. TCRdb took over this immuneACCESS table, retaining in-frame rearrangements with V and J assigned. Such tables are incomplete; in checked studies, under half of the missing clones stem from an unresolved V gene, and the remainder is unexplained. V, J and clone size are taken as reported in that table, and D and trimming were inferred from the DNA itself. This sample gives roughly 220,000 clones in total; about 87% of them show up just once. Of the sample, around 2.6% is held by the ten largest clones.

Summary of the overall study and its limitations: Clinical and demographic metadata were provided uncurated, with the amount varying by source and participant.

Participants in the prospective study were aged roughly 18 to 89 years, lived in approximately 26 United States geographic areas, and enrolled through a virtual design. Cohort assignment in the prospective study relied on participant-reported clinical history from a screening survey and a study questionnaire. ImmuneRACE Cohort 3 recovered participants were defined by two consecutive negative NP/OP PCR tests, healthcare professional clearance, or symptom resolution. In the prospective study, mobile phlebotomists collected whole blood, serum and a nasopharyngeal or oropharyngeal swab from each participant. Prospective study participants could optionally give additional blood draws and questionnaires over a 2-month period. Blood samples from the prospective study were shipped frozen or at room temperature prior to DNA extraction. Concerning this clone: Its recognized antigen is unknown. Base qualities are not recorded, but no much larger clone differs from it by a single base.

This clonotype was obtained from a woman aged 30 to 39 who had recovered from COVID-19. The sample comprised PBMCs or T cells enriched from blood (not recorded which). The chain is assembled from TRBV12-3 or TRBV12-4 and TRBJ1-6, with TRBD1 matching 10 junction bases. The sequence in DNA is TGTGCCAGCAGGGGACAGGGGCCATCACCCCTCCACTTT. This is translated as CASRGQGPSPLHF.